This T cell receptor (beta chain) was captured by sequencing in a study of T cell responses to AZD1222 COVID-19 vaccine. This clone was counted only a few times. The table came from immunoSEQ multiplex PCR; TCRdb's copy has only in-frame clones and leaves some out. In the table there are 150,000 or so clones, about 91% of which are singletons. Trimming took 0 bases from V and 5 from J, leaving 13 bases between them. CDR1 SQVTM and CDR2 ANQGSEA come from the germline V gene. The CDR3 contains 14 residues. The chain has TRBV29-1 and TRBJ1-2; D is possibly TRBD1 (6 bases). The TCR was taken from an adult in good health. The sequences come from peripheral blood, collected on day 0 of AZD1222 vaccination. As DNA, the CDR3 is TGCAGCGTTGAAGATAGGGGGGTAGGGTATGGCTACACCTTC. Its translation is CSVEDRGVGYGYTF.